This TCR beta chain was identified in a study of vaccination and CD4 T cells after COVID-19 (dated by TCRdb to 2022 to 2024). With respect to the entire study: Convalescent patients had a positive SARS-CoV-2 result on nasal swab PCR, and of these patients, several had mild disease and one had severe disease. The convalescent cohort comprised six males and four females, including two Hispanic individuals, seven Caucasians, two Asians and one multiracial person. Each participant got two doses of either the Pfizer-BioNTech BNT162b2 vaccine (n=8) or the Moderna mRNA-1273 vaccine (n=2). Post-COVID blood samples from convalescent patients were collected a median of around 100 days after diagnosis, with a range of 35 to 161 days. Post-vaccine blood samples were taken a median of around 70 days after the second vaccine dose, with a range of roughly 13 to 250 days. Overlapping spike peptide pools from SARS-CoV-2 and from the common cold coronaviruses HCoV-NL63, HCoV-OC43 and HCoV-229E were used as culture stimuli. Control cultures used a CEFX viral epitope pool as positive control, an HIV-1 Nef peptide pool as negative control, or no peptide. In nine to eleven COVID-19 convalescent patients and a few infection-naive healthy vaccine recipients, researchers compared the spike-specific CD4+ TCR repertoire from before mRNA vaccination with the repertoire from after.

Library construction relied on PCR. DNA from cultured CD4+ T cells underwent TCR sequencing with the Oncomine TCR Beta short-read assay at the Johns Hopkins FTIC core. Genomic DNA was extracted from the cultured CD4+ T cells with the QIAamp micro DNA kit. Oncomine TCR Beta libraries made from cultured CD4+ T cells were pooled using unique dual indexes and sequenced on an Illumina iSeq 100. The study's own analysis went as follows. Non-productive sequences were filtered out, and CDR3s that did not start with C, did not end with F or W, or were shorter than 7 amino acids were discarded. The MANAFEST web application was used to identify antigen-specific clonotypes by comparing peptide-stimulated wells against reference wells and other culture wells. For a clone to be called positive, the clone needed an FDR below 0.05, an odds ratio above 5, and a productive frequency above 0.1% in at least two of three replicate wells. A clonotype counted as cross-reactive if it showed significant expansion both in the SARS-CoV-2 spike wells and in at least one common cold coronavirus spike condition. Similarity between CDR3 sequences was evaluated in R version 3.6.1 using Levenshtein distances (stringdist) and unrooted phylogenetic trees (ape). Through fastp at Q25 and MiXCR, TCRdb rebuilt clones from the public reads, retaining in-frame beta chains. Rows merge per CDR3 protein into single entries with the most common DNA and genes. The V and J calls, along with clone size, are taken from TCRdb and not from the paper's own processing. The sample includes more than 14,000 distinct CDR3 sequences, with 48% observed a single time. The ten top clones hold 11% to 15% of the sample.

The label giving this sample's treatment or condition can be read as: roughly 10-day PBMC culture with coronavirus spike peptide pools or control peptides (ViraFEST assay). To expand antigen-specific T cells with peptide pools and then pick out the expanded clonotypes through TCR sequencing, the study relied on the ViraFEST assay. The positive SARS-CoV-2 PCR tests of the convalescent patients were dated from March to December 2020, before the Alpha, Beta and Delta variants emerged in the United States. Each well held millions of PBMCs cultured with roughly 10 ug/ml peptide pools in IMDM containing roughly 5% human AB serum and 9.5 to 10 IU/ml IL-2. On days 3 and 7, half of the culture medium was replaced with fresh IL-2-containing medium. After ten to eleven days of culture, CD4+ T cells were isolated by negative selection using the EasySep CD4+ T cell isolation kit. PBMCs were separated from whole blood using Ficoll-Paque Plus gradient centrifugation and then either used fresh or cryopreserved at -140C. Each culture condition was generally run in triplicate wells.

Broader findings and caveats from the paper: Among the post-vaccine SARS-CoV-2-reactive clones in convalescent patients, a median around 85% showed up only after vaccination, which suggests vaccine-specific priming. Of the vaccine-specific clones in convalescent patients, 304 of 307, or nearly all, reacted only to SARS-CoV-2 spike and did not cross-react with common cold coronaviruses. Relatively few convalescent patients were included in the study, and early timepoints after natural infection were not analyzed. An increase in the median number of SARS-CoV-2-reactive clonotypes from around 20 after infection to approximately 41 after vaccination was observed, but the change was not found to be significant.

V sheds 3 bases and J sheds 4 bases, leaving 7 bases between their ends. Based on the germline V gene, the CDR1 and CDR2 sequences are MNHNS and SASEGT. Its CDR3 holds 12 amino acids, cysteine through phenylalanine. This entry keeps only the CDR3 DNA: 36 bases, framed from base 1. As concerns this clonotype: This clone's antigen is unknown. Within one base of it there is no much larger clone, and no base qualities were kept.

The sample taken for sequencing was CD4+ T cells from blood, cultured in vitro. The rearranged chain carries TRBV6-1 and TRBJ2-7; there is no confident call for the D gene. The receptor's source is a human donor who had recovered from COVID-19. The CDR3 sequence is CASSDTGYEQYF. The nucleotides read TGTGCCAGCAGTGATACCGGATACGAGCAGTACTTC.